The 28 T cell receptor beta chains reported below all come from one sample, sequenced in a study of Tregs in tolerant kidney transplant recipients. Produced via immunoSEQ multiplex PCR; TCRdb's table is partial and in-frame only. This table has about 110,000 clones, about 90% appearing once. The starting material was CD4+ T cells from blood, obtained before the transplant. Receptor source: a human donor who received a combined kidney and bone marrow transplant.

The rearrangement uses TRBV5-1 and TRBJ1-2; 8 bases line up with TRBD1. The J segment lost 2 bases and the V segment lost 1 base, leaving 7 bases of the junction unmatched. Germline CDR1 is SGHRS and CDR2 is YFSETQ. The CDR3 covers 16 residues. CDR3 DNA sequence: TGCGCCAGCAGCTTGCCGGCAGGGGGCAAAAACTATGGCTACACCTTC. Amino acid sequence: CASSLPAGGKNYGYTF.

This clone turned up a few times. In nucleotides, the CDR3 is TGCGCCAGCGGGGGGAGTATCCAAGAGACCCAGTACTTC. Translated: CASGGSIQETQYF. V usage is TRBV5-1 and J usage is TRBJ2-5; D perhaps matches TRBD2 (6 bases). Trimming left V 7 bases short and J 1 base short, with 11 bases between. CDR1 is SGHRS, CDR2 YFSETQ, per germline. This CDR3 has 13 amino acids.

The chain couples TRBV6-4 to TRBJ2-3, with TRBD2 matching over 7 bases. The CDR3 is 14 amino acids. CDR1 is MRHNA, CDR2 SNTAGT, per germline. Losses at the gene ends were 5 bases for V and 2 bases for J; bases not matched to a gene: 4. CDR3 nucleotide sequence: TGTGCCAGCAGTTTAGAGCGGGACACAGATACGCAGTATTTT. Translated: CASSLERDTDTQYF.

The chain employs TRBV2 and TRBJ2-7; TRBD2 aligns across 10 bases. This CDR3 comprises 15 residues. CDR1 and CDR2 from the germline V gene are SNHLY and FYNNEI. Here the CDR3 DNA reads TGTGCTACCACCCATACTAGCGGGATCCAGGACGAGCAGTACTTC. The encoded protein is CATTHTSGIQDEQYF.

V gene TRBV9 combines with J gene TRBJ2-7; 8 positions agree with TRBD2. With 3 bases clipped from V and 5 bases from J, the junction kept 7 bases outside the gene matches. Germline V gene data show CDR1 as SGDLS and CDR2 as YYNGEE. This CDR3 has 14 residues. The CDR3 DNA follows: TGTGCCAGCAGCGCCCTACTAGCGGCCCACGAGCAGTACTTC. This codes for CASSALLAAHEQYF.

The CDR3 DNA reads as TGCGCCAGCAGCACGCAACAGGGGGCTGAGGAGCAGTACTTC. It is translated as CASSTQQGAEEQYF. The chain joins TRBV5-1 to TRBJ2-7, with 9 bases fitting TRBD1. Germline V CDR1 and CDR2: SGHRS, YFSETQ. The CDR3 runs 14 residues. J lost 7 bases, V lost 4 bases, and 9 bases had no gene match.

V usage is TRBV6-5 and J usage is TRBJ2-1; 9 bases align to TRBD2. Per the germline V gene, CDR1 is MNHEY and CDR2 is SVGAGI. The CDR3 spans 16 residues. Trimming took 0 bases from V and 5 from J; bases not matched to a gene: 5. The CDR3: CASSYSALAGHNEQFF. CDR3 DNA sequence: TGTGCCAGCAGTTACTCGGCGCTAGCGGGGCACAATGAGCAGTTCTTC.

Only a few counts were recorded for this clone. CDR3 DNA: TGCGCCAGCAGCTTGAAGTACGGGACAGGGTACACTGAAGCTTTCTTT. This translates into CASSLKYGTGYTEAFF. The genes are TRBV5-1 and TRBJ1-1, with 9 bases that match TRBD1. Germline CDR1 reads SGHRS; CDR2 reads YFSETQ. V gave up 1 base and J gave up 3 bases; unmatched junction bases: 7. The CDR3 extends over 16 amino acids.

The chain uses TRBV4-1 and TRBJ2-3, with D possibly TRBD2 on 6 matching bases. CDR1 and CDR2 (germline): MGHRA, YSYEKL. The V and J ends lost 1 base and 0 bases respectively, with 17 bases between them. This CDR3 region has 18 residues. The DNA for the CDR3 is TGCGCCAGCAGCCAAGGTCCCCTTCGGGGGATGAGCACAGATACGCAGTATTTT. Protein: CASSQGPLRGMSTDTQYF.

This chain uses TRBV19 with TRBJ2-3; D ambiguous. Trimming took 2 bases from V and 4 from J, leaving 7 bases between them. Germline V gene lookup returns CDR1 LNHDA and CDR2 SQIVND (reference sequence). This CDR3 region has 13 residues. The CDR3, as DNA: TGTGCCAGTAGTATACGGGTATCAGATACGCAGTATTTT. Protein sequence: CASSIRVSDTQYF.

This clone has only one observation. The chain is built from TRBV2 and TRBJ2-1, with 9 positions matching TRBD1. Germline V gene lookup returns CDR1 SNHLY and CDR2 FYNNEI. The CDR3 has 12 residues. With V trimmed by 10 bases and J by 7 bases, 5 bases remained unmatched. The CDR3 here is CAIGTGWNEQFF. CDR3 in DNA: TGTGCCATCGGGACAGGGTGGAATGAGCAGTTCTTC. The full variable domain, in which reference TRBV2 and TRBJ2-1 provide the parts outside the CDR3, is EPEVTQTPSHQVTQMGQEVILRCVPISNHLYFYWYRQILGQKVEFLVSFYNNEISEKSEIFDDQFSVERPDGSNFTLKIRSTKLEDSAMYFCAIGTGWNEQFFGPGTRLTVL.

The chain links TRBV6-1 to TRBJ1-5; D is uncertain. Deletions cut 1 base from V and 3 bases from J, with 10 bases between. CDR1 is MNHNS and CDR2 is SASEGT in the germline V gene. There are 15 residues in the CDR3. CDR3: CASSEVSRVNQPQHF. The CDR3 DNA sequence: TGTGCCAGCAGTGAAGTCTCCCGGGTCAATCAGCCCCAGCATTTT.

The chain couples TRBV5-1 to TRBJ2-7; 11 positions agree with TRBD1. V gave up 0 bases and J gave up 3 bases; unmatched junction bases: 2. From germline, CDR1 is SGHRS and CDR2 YFSETQ. The CDR3 is 15 residues long. The CDR3 loop is CASSLVGTGGYEQYF. The CDR3 bases are TGCGCCAGCAGCTTGGTCGGGACAGGGGGCTACGAGCAGTACTTC.

The chain carries TRBV19 and TRBJ2-7, with 8 bases identical to TRBD1. The CDR3 runs 15 residues. V shed 5 bases and J 0 bases; nucleotides not matched to a gene: 6. Germline V CDR1 and CDR2: LNHDA, SQIVND (reference sequence). The CDR3 here is CASSGQGRVSYEQYF. The CDR3 DNA follows: TGTGCCAGTAGTGGACAGGGAAGAGTCTCCTACGAGCAGTACTTC.

The chain uses TRBV25-1 and TRBJ2-7; D unclear. Per the germline V gene, CDR1 is MGHDK and CDR2 is SYGVNS. This CDR3 has 14 residues. The germline V and J ends were trimmed by 1 base and 1 base, with 8 bases remaining between them. The CDR3, as DNA: TGTGCCAGCAGTGAATTGGGCCCGTCCTACGAGCAGTACTTC. Its protein product is CASSELGPSYEQYF.

The rearrangement links TRBV5-4 to TRBJ2-1; tentative D call: TRBD1 (5 bases). The CDR3 has 16 residues. Germline lookup yields CDR1 SGHNT and CDR2 YYREEE (reference sequence). V lost 0 bases and J lost 5, with 15 bases in between. The CDR3: CASSLVVLGVHNEQFF. CDR3 bases: TGTGCCAGCAGCTTGGTCGTGCTAGGGGTTCACAATGAGCAGTTCTTC.

The V and J genes are TRBV7-8 and TRBJ2-5, with D hard to call. Germline assignment: CDR1 SGHVS and CDR2 FQNEAQ. The ends were cut back, 0 bases at V and 0 bases at J, with 8 bases in the middle. The length of the CDR3 is 15 residues. This CDR3 reads CASSLAETYQETQYF. The CDR3 DNA sequence: TGTGCCAGCAGCTTAGCGGAGACCTACCAAGAGACCCAGTACTTC. Using reference TRBV7-8 and TRBJ2-5 for the parts outside the CDR3, the full variable domain is GAGVSQSPRYKVAKRGQDVALRCDPISGHVSLFWYQQALGQGPEFLTYFQNEAQLDKSGLPSDRFFAERPEGSVSTLKIQRTQQEDSAVYLCASSLAETYQETQYFGPGTRLLVL.

The rearrangement links TRBV9 to TRBJ2-7; TRBD2 is a possible D gene (7 bases). The ends were cut back, 3 bases at V and 2 bases at J, with 18 bases in the middle. The CDR3 covers 16 residues. Germline values: CDR1 SGDLS, CDR2 YYNGEE. This CDR3 reads CASSAGGRALTYEQYF. The CDR3 nucleotides are TGTGCCAGCAGCGCGGGGGGCAGGGCTCTTACCTACGAGCAGTACTTC.

The rearrangement joins TRBV6-5 to TRBJ2-6; no clear D. This CDR3 is built from 11 residues. CDR1 MNHEY and CDR2 SVGAGI come from the germline V gene. The CDR3 region is CGSSGANVLTF. For the CDR3, the DNA is TGTGGGAGTTCTGGGGCCAACGTCCTGACTTTC.

The CDR3 loop is CASLGTAYGYTF. The CDR3 DNA follows: TGTGCCAGCCTCGGGACAGCCTATGGCTACACCTTC. The rearrangement links TRBV2 to TRBJ1-2; TRBD1 matches at 7 bases. After removal of 8 bases from V and 4 bases from J, the junction contained 4 bases not matched to a gene. CDR1 and CDR2 (germline): SNHLY, FYNNEI. The CDR3 is 12 amino acids.

The V call is TRBV5-4, the J call TRBJ1-1, with 7 bases matching TRBD1. The germline gives CDR1 SGHNT, CDR2 YYREEE (reference sequence). The CDR3 spans 15 residues. Unmatched junction bases numbered 10, after V lost 4 bases and J lost 4 bases. The CDR3 region is CASSPRPGGFTEAFF. Here the CDR3 DNA reads TGTGCCAGCAGCCCGAGGCCAGGGGGGTTCACTGAAGCTTTCTTT.

In its sample, this clone ranks as medium-sized. The chain couples TRBV19 to TRBJ1-5; maybe TRBD1 (5 bases). The V gene lost 2 bases and the J gene lost 6 bases, with 11 bases spanning the gap. CDR3 length: 14 amino acids. In germline, CDR1 is LNHDA, CDR2 SQIVND (reference sequence). CDR3 in amino acids: CASSIQGEPQPQHF. Here the CDR3 DNA reads TGTGCCAGTAGTATACAGGGTGAACCTCAGCCCCAGCATTTT.

The chain uses TRBV10-3 and TRBJ1-2; D is possibly TRBD1 (6 bases). Germline CDR1 ENHRY, CDR2 SYGVKD. The CDR3 contains 13 residues. Trimming took off 2 bases at V and 13 bases at J, with 17 bases between the two ends. CDR3 region: CAISEAEGQRLTF. Written as DNA, the CDR3 is TGTGCCATCAGTGAGGCGGAAGGACAGCGACTCACCTTC.

This clone was observed a single time. The rearrangement joins TRBV15 to TRBJ1-4; no definite D call. The CDR3 is made up of 14 amino acids. Trimming shortened V by 2 bases and J by 8 bases, and 12 bases separated the two germline ends. Per the germline V gene, CDR1 is LNHNV and CDR2 is YYDKDF (reference sequence). CDR3: CATSRPRSGEKLFF. CDR3 bases: TGTGCCACCAGCAGACCCCGGAGTGGGGAAAAACTGTTTTTT. The full variable domain, its missing parts supplied by reference TRBV15 and TRBJ1-4, is DAMVIQNPRYQVTQFGKPVTLSCSQTLNHNVMYWYQQKSSQAPKLLFHYYDKDFNNEADTPDNFQSRRPNTSFCFLDIRSPGLGDTAMYLCATSRPRSGEKLFFGSGTQLSVL.

The V call is TRBV5-1, the J call TRBJ2-7, with a tentative D call TRBD1 (6 bases). The CDR3 loop spans 14 amino acids. Germline V lookup: CDR1 SGHRS, CDR2 YFSETQ. The V gene lost 1 base and the J gene lost 5 bases, with 13 bases spanning the gap. This chain's CDR3 is CASSLFLQGDEQYF. As DNA, the CDR3 is TGCGCCAGCAGCTTGTTTCTACAGGGCGACGAGCAGTACTTC.

The genes are TRBV4-1 and TRBJ1-1, with no clear D. Per the germline V gene, CDR1 is MGHRA and CDR2 is YSYEKL. This CDR3 is 15 amino acids long. V gave up 1 base and J gave up 1 base, with 10 bases separating them. This CDR3 reads CASSQGTHPNTEAFF. The DNA of the CDR3 is TGCGCCAGCAGCCAAGGAACTCATCCGAACACTGAAGCTTTCTTT.

The genes are TRBV4-2 and TRBJ2-1; 16 bases match TRBD2. The length of the CDR3 is 19 residues. V trimming: 5 bases; J trimming: 0 bases; junction bases outside the gene matches: 7. CDR1 is LGHNA and CDR2 is YNFKEQ in the germline V gene. Here the CDR3 DNA reads TGTGCCAGCAGCTTTCCGGGACTAGCGGGGGGGGGCTCCTACAATGAGCAGTTCTTC. Its translation: CASSFPGLAGGGSYNEQFF.

The chain combines TRBV15 with TRBJ2-7; 9 bases match TRBD2. Per the germline V gene, CDR1 is LNHNV and CDR2 is YYDKDF (reference sequence). With V trimmed by 0 bases and J by 1 base, 7 bases remained unmatched. The CDR3 length is 17 residues. CDR3 amino acids: CATSRDLSLAGSYEQYF. The CDR3 DNA reads TGTGCCACCAGCAGAGATTTGTCGCTAGCGGGGTCCTACGAGCAGTACTTC.